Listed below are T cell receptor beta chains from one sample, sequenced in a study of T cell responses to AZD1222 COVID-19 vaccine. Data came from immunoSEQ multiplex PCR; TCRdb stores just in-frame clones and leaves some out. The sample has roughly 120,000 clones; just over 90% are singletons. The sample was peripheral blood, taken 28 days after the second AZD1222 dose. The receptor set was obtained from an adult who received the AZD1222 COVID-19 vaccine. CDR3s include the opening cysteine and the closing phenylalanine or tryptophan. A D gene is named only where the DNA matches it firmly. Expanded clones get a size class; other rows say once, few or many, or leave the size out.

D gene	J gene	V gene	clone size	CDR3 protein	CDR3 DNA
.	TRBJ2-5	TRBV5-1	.	CASSSDGGGQETQYF	TGCGCCAGCAGCTCGGACGGTGGGGGGCAAGAGACCCAGTACTTC
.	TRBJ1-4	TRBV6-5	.	CASSSGRRDEKLFF	TGTGCCAGCAGTTCGGGCCGGAGGGACGAAAAACTGTTTTTT
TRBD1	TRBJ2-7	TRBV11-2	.	CASSLLQDRFPYEQYF	TGTGCCAGCAGCTTACTTCAGGACAGGTTCCCCTACGAGCAGTACTTC
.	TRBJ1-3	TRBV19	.	CASSPWTVSSGNTIYF	TGTGCCAGTAGTCCGTGGACAGTGAGCTCTGGAAACACCATATATTTT
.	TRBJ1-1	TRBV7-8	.	CASSLLQEANTEAFF	TGTGCCAGCAGCCTCTTACAGGAGGCGAACACTGAAGCTTTCTTT
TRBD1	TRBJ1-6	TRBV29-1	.	CSVYPGQPNSPLHF	TGCAGCGTTTACCCGGGACAGCCTAATTCACCCCTCCACTTT
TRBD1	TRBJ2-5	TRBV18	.	CASSPGTGRQETQYF	TGTGCCAGCTCACCAGGGACAGGGAGACAAGAGACCCAGTACTTC
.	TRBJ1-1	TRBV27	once	CASSNGGLNTEAFF	TGTGCCAGCAGTAATGGGGGACTGAACACTGAAGCTTTCTTT
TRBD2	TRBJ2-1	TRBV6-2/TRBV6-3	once	CASSSPTGTRNEQFF	TGTGCCAGCAGTTCCCCAACCGGGACTAGGAATGAGCAGTTCTTC
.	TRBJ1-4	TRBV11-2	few	CASSTNPGTGKLFF	TGTGCCAGCAGCACCAACCCCGGCACAGGGAAACTGTTTTTT
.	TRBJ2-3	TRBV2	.	CASSEALAGFGYF	TGTGCCAGCAGTGAAGCGTTGGCAGGGTTCGGTTATTTT
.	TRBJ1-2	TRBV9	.	CASSVVSRADGSNYGYTF	TGTGCCAGCAGCGTAGTAAGTAGGGCTGATGGGTCCAACTATGGCTACACCTTC
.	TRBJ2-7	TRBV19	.	CASSIELANDEQYF	TGTGCCAGTAGTATAGAGCTAGCGAACGACGAGCAGTACTTC
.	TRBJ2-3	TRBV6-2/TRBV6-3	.	CASSDKTTTQYF	TGTGCCAGCAGTGACAAGACTACCACGCAGTATTTT
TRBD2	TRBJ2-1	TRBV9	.	CASSENPRLAGVFGEQFF	TGTGCCAGCAGCGAGAACCCCCGACTAGCGGGAGTGTTCGGTGAGCAGTTCTTC
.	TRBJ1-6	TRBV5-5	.	CASSTVAESPLHF	TGTGCCAGCAGCACGGTGGCGGAATCACCCCTCCACTTT
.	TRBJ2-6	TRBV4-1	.	CASSQEDGVNSGANVLTF	TGCGCCAGCAGCCAAGAGGATGGGGTAAACTCTGGGGCCAACGTCCTGACTTTC
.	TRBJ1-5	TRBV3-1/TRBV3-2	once	CASSLGRGNQPQHF	TGTGCCAGCAGCCTCGGTCGGGGGAATCAGCCCCAGCATTTT
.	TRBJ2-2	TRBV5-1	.	CASSQTLGNTGELFF	TGCGCCAGCAGCCAAACACTCGGTAACACCGGGGAGCTGTTTTTT
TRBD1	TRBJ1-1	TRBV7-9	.	CASSPTTGGETEAFF	TGTGCCAGCAGCCCGACGACAGGGGGCGAAACTGAAGCTTTCTTT
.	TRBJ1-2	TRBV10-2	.	CASSEGGRANYGYTF	TGCGCCAGCAGTGAGGGAGGACGAGCTAACTATGGCTACACCTTC
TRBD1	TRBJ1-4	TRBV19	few	CASNTGTGGTNGEKLFF	TGTGCCAGTAATACTGGGACAGGGGGAACAAACGGTGAAAAACTGTTTTTT
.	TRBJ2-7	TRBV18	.	CASSPVGYEQYF	TGTGCCAGCTCACCAGTGGGTTACGAGCAGTACTTC
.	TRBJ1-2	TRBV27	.	CASRPTLQGGIGDYGYTF	TGTGCCAGCAGGCCCACCCTCCAGGGAGGGATCGGGGACTATGGCTACACCTTC
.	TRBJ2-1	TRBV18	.	CASSPTSNEQFF	TGTGCCAGCTCACCTACTAGCAATGAGCAGTTCTTC
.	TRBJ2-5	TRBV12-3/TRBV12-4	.	CASGRRGETQYF	TGTGCCAGCGGCCGGAGGGGGGAGACCCAGTACTTC
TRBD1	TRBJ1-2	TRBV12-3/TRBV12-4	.	CASSSGTVYGYTF	TGTGCCAGCAGTTCCGGGACAGTCTATGGCTACACCTTC
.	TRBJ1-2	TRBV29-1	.	CSVGGGANNYGYTF	TGCAGCGTTGGAGGGGGGGCAAATAACTATGGCTACACCTTC
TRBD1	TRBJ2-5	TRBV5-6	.	CASSLVGQGGETQYF	TGTGCCAGCAGCTTGGTTGGACAGGGGGGAGAGACCCAGTACTTC
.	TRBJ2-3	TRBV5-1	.	CASSLQVKVRADTQYF	TGCGCCAGCAGCTTACAGGTAAAGGTCCGTGCAGATACGCAGTATTTT
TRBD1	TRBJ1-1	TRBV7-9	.	CASSLDRGPRNTEAFF	TGTGCCAGCAGCTTAGACAGGGGGCCACGGAACACTGAAGCTTTCTTT
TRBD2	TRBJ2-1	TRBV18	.	CASSLSWREGHEQFF	TGTGCCAGCTCACTTTCGTGGCGGGAGGGCCATGAGCAGTTCTTC
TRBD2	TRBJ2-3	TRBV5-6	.	CASSFVTSGTDTQYF	TGTGCCAGCAGCTTTGTAACTAGCGGCACAGATACGCAGTATTTT
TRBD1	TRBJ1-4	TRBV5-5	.	CASRFQGEWHEKLFF	TGTGCCAGCAGGTTTCAGGGGGAGTGGCATGAAAAACTGTTTTTT
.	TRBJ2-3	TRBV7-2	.	CASSFSLSPEDTQYF	TGTGCCAGCAGCTTCTCCCTATCCCCAGAAGATACGCAGTATTTT
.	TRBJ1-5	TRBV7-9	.	CASSLARDQPQHF	TGTGCCAGCAGCTTAGCCAGGGATCAGCCCCAGCATTTT
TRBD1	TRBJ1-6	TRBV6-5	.	CASQGGASGPLHF	TGTGCCTCCCAGGGGGGCGCCAGCGGCCCCCTCCACTTT
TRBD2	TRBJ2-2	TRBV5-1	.	CASSLRTSGTGELFF	TGCGCCAGCAGCCTAAGGACTAGCGGAACCGGGGAGCTGTTTTTT
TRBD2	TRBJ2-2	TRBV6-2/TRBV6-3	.	CASSYSLGLAGVFANTGELFF	TGTGCCAGCAGTTACTCGTTGGGGCTAGCGGGAGTATTTGCCAACACCGGGGAGCTGTTTTTT